Presented here are 28 T cell receptor beta chains from one specimen sequenced in a study of glioma-infiltrating T cells. Using RNA template, CDR3s of TCR alpha and beta were amplified with iRepertoire arm-PCR. TCRdb re-analysed the multiplex PCR reads in MiXCR, keeping a single row per CDR3 protein. The sample includes about 89,000 distinct CDR3 sequences, around 23% of them seen just once. The specimen sequenced was glioma tissue, nonneoplastic brain tissue, or PBMCs (not recorded which). Every receptor here comes from a human donor with low-grade glioma or glioblastoma, undergoing nonglioma brain surgery, or in good health (not recorded which).

Concerning this clonotype itself: Its ends do not fully match the called genes, so a read error is possible. J is TRBJ1-6 and V is TRBV29-1; 7 bases align to TRBD1. The CDR3 has 13 residues. Germline V gene sequence: CDR1 SQVTM, CDR2 ANQGSEA. The CDR3 DNA is TGCGGCGTAGCGGACAGGTTGAATTCACCCCTCCACTTT. The encoded protein is CGVADRLNSPLHF.

This clonotype showed up just a few times. The gene calls are TRBV19 and TRBJ2-5; TRBD1 agrees at 8 bases. The germline CDR1 and CDR2 sequences are LNHDA and SQIVND (reference sequence). The CDR3 spans 13 residues. Trimming at V came to 8 bases and at J to 3 bases, leaving 5 bases not matched to a gene. This chain's CDR3 is CASVGQGKETQYF. CDR3 DNA: TGTGCCAGTGTAGGACAGGGAAAAGAGACCCAGTACTTC.

At least ten counts were recorded for this clonotype. The chain employs TRBV6-2 or TRBV6-3 and TRBJ1-2; 8 bases agree with TRBD1. CDR1 MNHEY and CDR2 SVGEGT come from the germline V gene. The CDR3 length is 14 residues. V trimming: 6 bases; J trimming: 8 bases; junction bases outside the gene matches: 11. The CDR3 reads CASRPTGEGLGYTF. The CDR3 DNA reads TGTGCCAGCAGACCGACAGGGGAAGGGCTGGGCTACACCTTC.

The V call is TRBV5-1, the J call TRBJ2-5, with 7 bases that match TRBD2. The CDR3 is 13 residues long. The V gene end was trimmed by 0 bases and the J gene end by 4 bases; junction bases not matched to a gene: 0. Germline CDR1 SGHRS, CDR2 YFSETQ. CDR3 in amino acids: CASSLGGGETQYF. The CDR3 DNA is TGCGCCAGCAGCTTGGGCGGGGGAGAGACCCAGTACTTC.

The rearrangement uses TRBV10-2 and TRBJ2-5; perhaps TRBD1 as D (6 bases). The CDR3 runs 15 residues. Trimming shortened V by 3 bases and J by 1 base, and 12 bases separated the two germline ends. Germline CDR1 WSHSY, CDR2 SAAADI. This CDR3 reads CASSDNRAAQETQYF. In nucleotides, the CDR3 is TGCGCCAGCAGTGACAACAGGGCTGCCCAAGAGACCCAGTACTTC.

This clonotype has at least ten counts. The rearrangement links TRBV6-1 to TRBJ2-1; D might be TRBD2 (7 bases). This CDR3 region has 17 residues. CDR1 is MNHNS, CDR2 SASEGT, per germline. The V and J ends lost 2 bases and 4 bases respectively, with 18 bases between them. CDR3 region: CASSESAGAGVYNEQFF. In DNA form, the CDR3 reads TGTGCCAGCAGTGAATCCGCAGGGGCGGGGGTGTACAATGAGCAGTTCTTC.

About this clonotype: A single base separates this from a much larger clone, so it may be a read error. This chain connects TRBV20-1 to TRBJ2-1; D unresolved. V was pared by 0 bases and J by 6 bases, with 12 bases between. Germline values: CDR1 DFQATT, CDR2 SNEGSKA (reference sequence). The CDR3 has 14 amino acids. The CDR3 loop is CSARDRARINEQFF. The CDR3 nucleotides read TGCAGTGCTAGAGATCGGGCTAGAATCAATGAGCAGTTCTTC.

This clonotype has ten or more counts. This chain uses TRBV2 with TRBJ1-4, with D perhaps matching TRBD1 (6 bases). The CDR3 extends over 14 amino acids. V was shortened by 6 bases and J by 7 bases, with 15 bases between the two germline ends. In germline, CDR1 is SNHLY, CDR2 FYNNEI. The CDR3 here is CASRPQGIGEKLFF. The CDR3, as DNA: TGTGCCAGCAGACCACAGGGTATAGGTGAAAAACTGTTTTTT.

The sample holds a few counts of this clonotype. The V call is TRBV16, the J call TRBJ1-2; 7 nucleotides agree with TRBD1. Germline V CDR1 and CDR2: KGHSY, FQNENV. V dropped 4 bases and J dropped 0; count of bases not matched to a gene: 5. The CDR3 length is 15 residues. CDR3 in amino acids: CASSRQTGTNYGYTF. The CDR3 DNA reads TGTGCCAGCAGCCGCCAGACAGGGACTAACTATGGCTACACCTTC.

The genes are TRBV6-1 and TRBJ2-1; 12 bases align to TRBD2. The CDR3 runs to 14 residues. Germline V CDR1 and CDR2: MNHNS, SASEGT. V trimming: 6 bases; J trimming: 5 bases; junction bases outside the gene matches: 2. The CDR3: CASRTSGRNNEQFF. CDR3 coding DNA: TGTGCCAGCAGGACTAGCGGGAGAAACAATGAGCAGTTCTTC.

A remark on this clonotype: This may arise from a read error, as a much more abundant clone is one base away. The chain is built from TRBV10-2 and TRBJ2-7, with D possibly matching TRBD2 (5 bases). Trimming shortened V by 0 bases and J by 9 bases, and 15 bases separated the two germline ends. This CDR3 has 14 amino acids. CDR1 is WSHSY and CDR2 is SAAADI in the germline V gene. The CDR3 bases are TGCGCCAGCAGTGAGTCGAGCGGCCTAAACGGGCAGTACTTC. It encodes CASSESSGLNGQYF.

This clonotype was counted ten times or more. The rearrangement uses TRBV20-1 and TRBJ2-7; no definite D call. CDR3 length equals 12 residues. In germline, CDR1 is DFQATT, CDR2 SNEGSKA (reference sequence). The V gene lost 5 bases and the J gene lost 3 bases, with 11 bases spanning the gap. CDR3 nucleotides: TGCAGTGCTCCTGTTAGAGGCTACGAGCAGTACTTC. Translating gives CSAPVRGYEQYF.

A remark on this clonotype: A much larger clone differs by one base, so this may be a read error. The chain recombines TRBV28 with TRBJ2-2; D uncertain. Germline lookup yields CDR1 MDHEN and CDR2 SYDVKM. Trimming pared 5 bases from V and 6 bases from J, leaving 16 bases between. The CDR3 sequence is 15 residues long. CDR3 in DNA: TGTGCCAGCAGTAAGGGCTTCGGAGAGTCCGGGGAGCTGTTTTTT. Translating it yields CASSKGFGESGELFF.

The chain couples TRBV7-2 to TRBJ2-5; TRBD2 matches 8 bases. With V trimmed by 1 base and J by 5 bases, 3 bases remained unmatched. CDR1 SGHTA and CDR2 FQGNSA come from the germline V gene. This CDR3 is 14 amino acids long. CDR3 sequence (DNA): TGTGCCAGCAGCTTAGGACTAGCGTGGGAGACCCAGTACTTC. Protein product: CASSLGLAWETQYF.

This clonotype was picked up many times. The chain carries TRBV2 and TRBJ1-1; D is unresolved. V lost 2 bases and J lost 3, with 16 bases in between. In germline, CDR1 is SNHLY, CDR2 FYNNEI. The CDR3 runs to 16 residues. For the CDR3, the DNA is TGTGCCAGCAGTGAACGACAAGCGCGTTTGCACACTGAAGCTTTCTTT. This codes for CASSERQARLHTEAFF.

This clonotype was found many times. The chain carries TRBV7-8 and TRBJ1-5; no reliable D call. Trimming cost V 5 bases and J 1 base, with 12 bases left between them. The CDR3 has 15 amino acids. The germline CDR1 and CDR2 sequences are SGHVS and FQNEAQ. CDR3 DNA sequence: TGTGCCAGCAGCGGATCGCATAGGAGCAATCAGCCCCAGCATTTT. Its protein is CASSGSHRSNQPQHF. The full variable domain, rest sourced from reference TRBV7-8 and TRBJ1-5, is GAGVSQSPRYKVAKRGQDVALRCDPISGHVSLFWYQQALGQGPEFLTYFQNEAQLDKSGLPSDRFFAERPEGSVSTLKIQRTQQEDSAVYLCASSGSHRSNQPQHFGDGTRLSIL.

This clonotype has at least ten counts. The CDR3 sequence: CASSKRQGLNTEAFF. DNA of the CDR3: TGTGCCAGCAGCAAGAGACAGGGATTGAACACTGAAGCTTTCTTT. The chain employs TRBV7-2 and TRBJ1-1, with TRBD1 matching over 7 bases. V gave up 5 bases and J gave up 0 bases; unmatched junction bases: 6. From germline, CDR1 is SGHTA and CDR2 FQGNSA. CDR3 size: 15 residues.

The gene calls are TRBV6-1 and TRBJ1-1; D may be TRBD1 (6 bases). Germline V CDR1 and CDR2: MNHNS, SASEGT. There are 15 residues in the CDR3. The CDR3 protein is CVSSDAGHIFTEAFF. CDR3 sequence (DNA): TGTGTTAGCAGTGATGCGGGACATATCTTCACTGAAGCTTTCTTT.

Comment on this clonotype: Just one base apart from a much larger clone, this may be a read error. The chain links TRBV27 to TRBJ2-7; D may match TRBD1 or TRBD2 (6 bases each). Per germline, CDR1 MNHEY and CDR2 SMNVEV (reference sequence). The V end lost 5 bases, the J end lost 3 bases, and 17 bases lay between the germline ends. The CDR3 runs 15 residues. CDR3 sequence reads: CASSTRGLRIYEQYF. The DNA for the CDR3 is TGTGCCAGCAGTACTCGGGGGCTGAGGATCTACGAGCAGTACTTC.

Remarks on this clonotype: This could be a read error, since a much larger clone is one nucleotide away. The chain has TRBV7-2 and TRBJ2-5, with a tentative D call TRBD2 (5 bases). CDR3 length: 15 amino acids. V was cut by 3 bases and J by 0 bases, with 11 bases left in between. The germline gives CDR1 SGHTA, CDR2 FQGNSA. The chain's CDR3 is CASSFGVSYQETQYF. CDR3 nucleotides: TGTGCCAGCAGCTTCGGGGTGTCGTACCAAGAGACCCAGTACTTC.

This clonotype appeared many times. V gene TRBV6-5 combines with J gene TRBJ1-3; a weak D match, TRBD1 (5 bases). This CDR3 is 14 amino acids long. The V gene's germline CDR1 is MNHEY and CDR2 SVGAGI. Trimming removed 2 bases from V and 4 bases from J, with 9 bases in between. CDR3 coding DNA: TGTGCCAGCAGTTACGGGGGGGAAGGAAACACCATATATTTT. Protein: CASSYGGEGNTIYF.

CDR3 sequence: CASSAPARTSGGATDTQYF. CDR3 DNA: TGTGCCAGCAGTGCCCCCGCTAGGACTAGCGGGGGGGCCACAGATACGCAGTATTTT. The chain combines TRBV2 with TRBJ2-3; 15 bases line up with TRBD2. Germline loops: CDR1 SNHLY, CDR2 FYNNEI. The CDR3 is made up of 19 amino acids. Germline trimming cut 4 bases from V and 2 bases from J; bases unmatched to any gene: 10.

On this clonotype itself: Since a much larger clone is just one base distant, this may be a read error. In this CDR3 the conserved last residue, phenylalanine or tryptophan, is missing, so a read error is likely. The chain links TRBV4-2 to TRBJ1-2; 8 bases are shared with TRBD1. The CDR3 length is 16 residues. Losses at the gene ends were 0 bases for V and 2 bases for J; bases not matched to a gene: 5. Looked up from germline, CDR1 is LGHNA and CDR2 is YNFKEQ. The CDR3 region is CASSQDPGQGNYGYTL. The DNA for the CDR3 is TGTGCCAGCAGCCAAGATCCCGGACAGGGAAACTATGGCTACACCCTC.

This clonotype was observed many times. The V and J genes are TRBV19 and TRBJ2-2, with 7 bases fitting TRBD1. The germline CDR1 and CDR2 sequences are LNHDA and SQIVND (reference sequence). V lost 5 bases, J lost 5 bases, and 11 bases stayed unmatched. The CDR3 runs 16 residues. The CDR3 region is CASSRYGQAPTGELFF. CDR3 DNA: TGTGCCAGTAGTCGATACGGACAGGCGCCAACCGGGGAGCTGTTTTTT. The full variable domain, with the rest looked up from reference TRBV19 and TRBJ2-2, is DGGITQSPKYLFRKEGQNVTLSCEQNLNHDAMYWYRQDPGQGLRLIYYSQIVNDFQKGDIAEGYSVSREKKESFPLTVTSAQKNPTAFYLCASSRYGQAPTGELFFGEGSRLTVL.

Ten or more counts support this clonotype. This chain connects TRBV20-1 to TRBJ2-7; 9 bases are a match to TRBD2. CDR3 length: 15 amino acids. Germline CDR1 and CDR2: DFQATT and SNEGSKA (reference sequence). The V segment lost 6 bases and the J segment 3 bases; nucleotides outside the gene matches: 12. The CDR3: CSASPRLAVIYEQYF. The CDR3 coding sequence is TGCAGTGCCTCCCCCCGACTAGCGGTGATCTACGAGCAGTACTTC.

This clonotype was counted at least ten times. The rearrangement uses TRBV5-1 and TRBJ1-6; the D gene is possibly TRBD1 (5 bases). The V gene's germline CDR1 is SGHRS and CDR2 YFSETQ. The V end lost 3 bases, the J end lost 2 bases, and 9 bases lay between the germline ends. This CDR3 region has 15 residues. This CDR3 reads CASSSRETYNSPLHF. The DNA for the CDR3 is TGCGCCAGCAGCTCCAGGGAAACCTATAATTCACCCCTCCACTTT.

Comment on this clonotype: This may arise from a read error, as a much more abundant clone is one base away. J is TRBJ2-3 and V is TRBV27; no clear D. The germline V gene encodes CDR1 MNHEY and CDR2 SMNVEV (reference sequence). This CDR3 is built from 14 residues. DNA for the CDR3: TGTGCCAGAAGTTTAAGCGCGGGCACAGATACGCAGTATTTT. The encoded protein is CARSLSAGTDTQYF.

This clonotype was seen ten or more times. The V and J genes are TRBV20-1 and TRBJ2-7, with 10 bases fitting TRBD1. The CDR3 contains 14 residues. CDR1 and CDR2 from the germline V gene are DFQATT and SNEGSKA (reference sequence). V shed 7 bases, J shed 3 bases, and the junction held 9 bases outside the gene matches. The CDR3 bases are TGCAGTGTTCCGGGACAGGGGCATTTCTACGAGCAGTACTTC. Translation gives CSVPGQGHFYEQYF.